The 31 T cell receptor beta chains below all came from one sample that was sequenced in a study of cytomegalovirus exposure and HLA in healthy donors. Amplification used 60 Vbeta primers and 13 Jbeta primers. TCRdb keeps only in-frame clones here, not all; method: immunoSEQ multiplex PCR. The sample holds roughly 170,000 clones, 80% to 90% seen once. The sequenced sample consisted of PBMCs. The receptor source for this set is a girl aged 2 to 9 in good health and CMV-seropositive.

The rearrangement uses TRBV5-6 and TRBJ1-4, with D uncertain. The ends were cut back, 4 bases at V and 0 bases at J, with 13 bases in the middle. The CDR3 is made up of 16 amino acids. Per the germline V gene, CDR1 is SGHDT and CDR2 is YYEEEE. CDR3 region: CASSRHVLTTNEKLFF. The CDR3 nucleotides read TGTGCCAGCAGCAGACACGTACTGACAACTAATGAAAAACTGTTTTTT.

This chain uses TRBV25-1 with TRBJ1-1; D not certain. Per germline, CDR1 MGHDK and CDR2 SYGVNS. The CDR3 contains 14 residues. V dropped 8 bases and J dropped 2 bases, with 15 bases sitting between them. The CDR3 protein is CASYPRGLNTEAFF. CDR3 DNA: TGTGCCAGCTACCCGAGAGGTCTCAACACTGAAGCTTTCTTT.

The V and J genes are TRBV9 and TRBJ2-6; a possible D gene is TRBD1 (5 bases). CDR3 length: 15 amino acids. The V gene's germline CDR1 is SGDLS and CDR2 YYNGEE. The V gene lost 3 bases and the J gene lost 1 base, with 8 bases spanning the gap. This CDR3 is CASSERGSGANVLTF. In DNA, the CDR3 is TGTGCCAGCAGCGAAAGGGGTTCTGGGGCCAACGTCCTGACTTTC. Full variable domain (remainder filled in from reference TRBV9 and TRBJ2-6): DSGVTQTPKHLITATGQRVTLRCSPRSGDLSVYWYQQSLDQGLQFLIQYYNGEERAKGNILERFSAQQFPDLHSELNLSSLELGDSALYFCASSERGSGANVLTFGAGSRLTVL.

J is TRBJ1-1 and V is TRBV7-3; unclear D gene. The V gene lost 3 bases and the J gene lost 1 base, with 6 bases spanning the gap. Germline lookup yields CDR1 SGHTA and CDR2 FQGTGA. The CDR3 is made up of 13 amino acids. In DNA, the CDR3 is TGTGCCAGCAGCTTTAGAGGGAACACTGAAGCTTTCTTT. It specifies CASSFRGNTEAFF.

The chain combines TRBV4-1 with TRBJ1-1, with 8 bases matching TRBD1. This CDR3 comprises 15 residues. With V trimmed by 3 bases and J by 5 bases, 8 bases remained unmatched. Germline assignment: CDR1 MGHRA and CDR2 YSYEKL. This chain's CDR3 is CASSQKWDRLTEAFF. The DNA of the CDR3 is TGCGCCAGCAGCCAGAAATGGGACAGGCTAACTGAAGCTTTCTTT.

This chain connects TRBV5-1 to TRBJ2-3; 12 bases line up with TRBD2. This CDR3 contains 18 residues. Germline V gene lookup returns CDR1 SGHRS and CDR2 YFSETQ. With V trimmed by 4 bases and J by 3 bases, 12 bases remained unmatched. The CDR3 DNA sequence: TGCGCCAGCAGCACGGGACTAGCGGGCGGAGCACCAACAGATACGCAGTATTTT. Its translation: CASSTGLAGGAPTDTQYF.

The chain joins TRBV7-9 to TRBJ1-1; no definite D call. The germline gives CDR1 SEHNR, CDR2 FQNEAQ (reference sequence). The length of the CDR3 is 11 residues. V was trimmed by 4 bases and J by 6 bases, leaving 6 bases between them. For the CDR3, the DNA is TGTGCCAGCAGCTCCGGGGCTGAAGCTTTCTTT. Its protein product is CASSSGAEAFF. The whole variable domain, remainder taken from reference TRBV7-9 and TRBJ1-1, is DTGVSQNPRHKITKRGQNVTFRCDPISEHNRLYWYRQTLGQGPEFLTYFQNEAQLEKSRLLSDRFSAERPKGSFSTLEIQRTEQGDSAMYLCASSSGAEAFFGQGTRLTVV.

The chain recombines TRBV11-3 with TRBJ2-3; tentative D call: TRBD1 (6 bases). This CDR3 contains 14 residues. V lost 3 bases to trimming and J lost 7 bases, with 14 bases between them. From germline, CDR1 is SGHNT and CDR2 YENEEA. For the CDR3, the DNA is TGTGCCAGCAGCTTGGGGTCAAGGGGGAATACGCAGTATTTT. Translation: CASSLGSRGNTQYF.

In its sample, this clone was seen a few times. CDR3 residues: CASLGGNSYNEQFF. The CDR3, as DNA: TGTGCCAGCCTGGGGGGAAACTCCTACAATGAGCAGTTCTTC. The J gene is TRBJ2-1, the V gene TRBV27; D is possibly TRBD2 (6 bases). Germline lookup yields CDR1 MNHEY and CDR2 SMNVEV (reference sequence). The CDR3 covers 14 residues. V shed 8 bases and J shed 0 bases, with 11 bases lying between them.

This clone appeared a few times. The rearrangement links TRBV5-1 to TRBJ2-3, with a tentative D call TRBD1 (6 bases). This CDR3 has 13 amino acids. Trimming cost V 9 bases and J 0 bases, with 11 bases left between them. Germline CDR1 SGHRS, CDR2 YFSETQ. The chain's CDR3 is CATRQGSTDTQYF. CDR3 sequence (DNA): TGCGCCACCAGGCAGGGGAGCACAGATACGCAGTATTTT.

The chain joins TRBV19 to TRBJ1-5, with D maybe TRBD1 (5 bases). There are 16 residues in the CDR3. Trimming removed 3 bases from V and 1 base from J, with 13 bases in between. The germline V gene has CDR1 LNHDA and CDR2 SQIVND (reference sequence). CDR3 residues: CASSMGGAVSNQPQHF. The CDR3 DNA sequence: TGTGCCAGTAGTATGGGAGGGGCAGTAAGCAATCAGCCCCAGCATTTT.

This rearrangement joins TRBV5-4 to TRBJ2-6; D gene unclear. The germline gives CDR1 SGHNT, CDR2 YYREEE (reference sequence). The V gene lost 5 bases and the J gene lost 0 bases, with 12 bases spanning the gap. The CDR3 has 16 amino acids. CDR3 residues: CASRILQNSGANVLTF. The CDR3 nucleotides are TGTGCCAGCAGGATACTACAAAACTCTGGGGCCAACGTCCTGACTTTC.

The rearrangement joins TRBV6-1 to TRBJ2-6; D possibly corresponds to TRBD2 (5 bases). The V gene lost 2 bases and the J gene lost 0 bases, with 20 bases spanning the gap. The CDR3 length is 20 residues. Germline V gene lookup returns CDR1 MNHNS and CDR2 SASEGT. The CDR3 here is CASSERSGSFAGSGANVLTF. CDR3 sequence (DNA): TGTGCCAGCAGTGAAAGAAGTGGATCGTTTGCGGGCTCTGGGGCCAACGTCCTGACTTTC.

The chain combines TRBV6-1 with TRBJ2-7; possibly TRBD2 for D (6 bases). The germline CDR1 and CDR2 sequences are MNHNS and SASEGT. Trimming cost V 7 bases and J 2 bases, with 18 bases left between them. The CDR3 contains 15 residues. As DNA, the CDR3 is TGTGCCAGCACCCCAATTGGAGGGACCCCCTACGAGCAGTACTTC. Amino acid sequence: CASTPIGGTPYEQYF.

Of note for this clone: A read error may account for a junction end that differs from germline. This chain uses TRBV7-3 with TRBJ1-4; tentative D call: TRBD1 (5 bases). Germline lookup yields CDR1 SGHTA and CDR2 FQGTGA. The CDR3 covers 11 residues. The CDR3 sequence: CASGTSEKLFF. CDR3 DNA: TGTGCCAGTGGGACTAGTGAAAAACTGTTTTTT.

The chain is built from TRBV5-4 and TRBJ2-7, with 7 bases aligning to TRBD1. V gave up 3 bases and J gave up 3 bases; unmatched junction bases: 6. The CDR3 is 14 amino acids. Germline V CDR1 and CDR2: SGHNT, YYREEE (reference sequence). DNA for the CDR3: TGTGCCAGCAGCTCCAGACAGGGCAACTACGAGCAGTACTTC. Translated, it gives CASSSRQGNYEQYF.

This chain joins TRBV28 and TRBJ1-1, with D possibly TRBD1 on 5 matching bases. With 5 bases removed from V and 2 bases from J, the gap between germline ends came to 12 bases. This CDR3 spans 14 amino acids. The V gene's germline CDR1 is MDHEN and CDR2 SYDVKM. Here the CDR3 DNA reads TGTGCCAGCAGTCTTCGACAGATTAACACTGAAGCTTTCTTT. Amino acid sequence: CASSLRQINTEAFF. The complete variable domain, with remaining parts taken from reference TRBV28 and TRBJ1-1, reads DVKVTQSSRYLVKRTGEKVFLECVQDMDHENMFWYRQDPGLGLRLIYFSYDVKMKEKGDIPEGYSVSREKKERFSLILESASTNQTSMYLCASSLRQINTEAFFGQGTRLTVV.

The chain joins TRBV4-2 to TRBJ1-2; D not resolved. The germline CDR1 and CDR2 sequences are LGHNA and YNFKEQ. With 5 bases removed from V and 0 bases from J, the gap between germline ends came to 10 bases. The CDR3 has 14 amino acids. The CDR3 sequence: CASSGDKANYGYTF. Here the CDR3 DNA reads TGTGCCAGCAGCGGTGACAAAGCTAACTATGGCTACACCTTC.

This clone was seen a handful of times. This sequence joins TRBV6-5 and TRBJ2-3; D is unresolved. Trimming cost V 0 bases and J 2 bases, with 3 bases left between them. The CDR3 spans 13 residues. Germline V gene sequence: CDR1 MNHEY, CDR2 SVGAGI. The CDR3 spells CASSYSITDTQYF. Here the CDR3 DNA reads TGTGCCAGCAGTTACTCTATCACAGATACGCAGTATTTT.

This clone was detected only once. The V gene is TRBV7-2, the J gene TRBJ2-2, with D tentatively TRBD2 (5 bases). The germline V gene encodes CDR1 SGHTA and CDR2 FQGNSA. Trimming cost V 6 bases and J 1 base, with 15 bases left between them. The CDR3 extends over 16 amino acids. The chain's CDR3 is CASRIRGPRNTGELFF. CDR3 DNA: TGTGCCAGCAGAATTAGAGGGCCGCGGAACACCGGGGAGCTGTTTTTT.

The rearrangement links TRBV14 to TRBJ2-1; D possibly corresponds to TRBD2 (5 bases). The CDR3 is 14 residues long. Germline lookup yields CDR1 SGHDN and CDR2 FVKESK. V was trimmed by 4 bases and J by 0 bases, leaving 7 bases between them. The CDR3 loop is CASSRADSYNEQFF. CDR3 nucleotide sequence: TGTGCCAGCAGCCGAGCGGACTCCTACAATGAGCAGTTCTTC.

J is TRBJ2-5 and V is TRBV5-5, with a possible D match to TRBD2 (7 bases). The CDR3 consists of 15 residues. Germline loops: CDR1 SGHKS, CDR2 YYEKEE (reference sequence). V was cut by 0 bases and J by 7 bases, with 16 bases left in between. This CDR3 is CASSLGHTGRGTQYF. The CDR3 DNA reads TGTGCCAGCAGCTTGGGCCATACAGGGAGGGGGACCCAGTACTTC.

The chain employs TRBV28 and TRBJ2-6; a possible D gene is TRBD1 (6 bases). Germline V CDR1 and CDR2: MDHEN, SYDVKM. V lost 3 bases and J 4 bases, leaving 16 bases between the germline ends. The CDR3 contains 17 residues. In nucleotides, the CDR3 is TGTGCCAGCAGTTTTCAAAACAGGGTTACAGGGGCCAACGTCCTGACTTTC. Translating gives CASSFQNRVTGANVLTF.

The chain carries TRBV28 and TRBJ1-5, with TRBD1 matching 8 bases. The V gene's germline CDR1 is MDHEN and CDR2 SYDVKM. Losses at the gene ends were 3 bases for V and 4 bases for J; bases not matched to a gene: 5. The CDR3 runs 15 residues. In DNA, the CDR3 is TGTGCCAGCAGTTTCACAGGGGGGCGAAATCAGCCCCAGCATTTT. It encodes CASSFTGGRNQPQHF.

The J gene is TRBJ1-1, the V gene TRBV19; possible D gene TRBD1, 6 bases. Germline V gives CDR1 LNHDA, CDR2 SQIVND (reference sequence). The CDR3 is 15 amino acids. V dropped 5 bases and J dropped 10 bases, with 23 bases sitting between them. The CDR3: CASSPYGTFGRPAFF. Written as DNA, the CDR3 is TGTGCCAGTAGTCCCTACGGGACATTCGGCCGTCCAGCTTTCTTT.

The CDR3 DNA is TGCGCCTGGGAGCCCGAAGGGACTGACGAGCAGTACTTC. Its protein is CAWEPEGTDEQYF. The chain employs TRBV4-1 and TRBJ2-7, with D possibly TRBD2 on 6 matching bases. This CDR3 has 13 residues. V was shortened by 11 bases and J by 5 bases, with 19 bases between the two germline ends. Per the germline V gene, CDR1 is MGHRA and CDR2 is YSYEKL.

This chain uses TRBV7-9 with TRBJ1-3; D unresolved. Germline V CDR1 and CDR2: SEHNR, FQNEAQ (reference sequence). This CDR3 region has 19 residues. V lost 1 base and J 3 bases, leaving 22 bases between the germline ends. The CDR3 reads CASSLGVGGSTLIGNTIYF. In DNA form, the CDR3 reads TGTGCCAGCAGCTTAGGGGTGGGAGGCAGCACACTGATTGGAAACACCATATATTTT.

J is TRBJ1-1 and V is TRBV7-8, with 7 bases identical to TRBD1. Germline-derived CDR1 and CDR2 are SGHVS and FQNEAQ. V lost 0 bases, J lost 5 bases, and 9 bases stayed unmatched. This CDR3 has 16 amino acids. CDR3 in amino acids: CASSLALRDSRTEAFF. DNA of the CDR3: TGTGCCAGCAGCTTAGCGTTAAGGGACAGTCGGACTGAAGCTTTCTTT.

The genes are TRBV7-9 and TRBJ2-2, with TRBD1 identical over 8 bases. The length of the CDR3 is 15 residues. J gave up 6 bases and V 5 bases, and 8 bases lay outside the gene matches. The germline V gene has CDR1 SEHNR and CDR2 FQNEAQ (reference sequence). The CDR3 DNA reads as TGTGCCAGCAGCCCTGGACAGGGAAAGGCCGGGGAGCTGTTTTTT. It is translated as CASSPGQGKAGELFF.

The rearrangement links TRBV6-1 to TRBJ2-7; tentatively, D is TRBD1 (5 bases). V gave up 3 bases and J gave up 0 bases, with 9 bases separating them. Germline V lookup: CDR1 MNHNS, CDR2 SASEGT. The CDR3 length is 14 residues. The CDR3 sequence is CASSEDILSYEQYF. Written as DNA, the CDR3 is TGTGCCAGCAGTGAGGACATCCTCTCCTACGAGCAGTACTTC.

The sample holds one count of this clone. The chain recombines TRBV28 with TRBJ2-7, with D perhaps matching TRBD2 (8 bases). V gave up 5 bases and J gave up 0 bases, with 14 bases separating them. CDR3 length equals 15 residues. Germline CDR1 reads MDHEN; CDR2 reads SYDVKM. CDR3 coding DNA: TGTGCCAGCAGTCCGGGGGGGACAGCCTCCTACGAGCAGTACTTC. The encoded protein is CASSPGGTASYEQYF. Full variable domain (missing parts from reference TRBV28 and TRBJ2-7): DVKVTQSSRYLVKRTGEKVFLECVQDMDHENMFWYRQDPGLGLRLIYFSYDVKMKEKGDIPEGYSVSREKKERFSLILESASTNQTSMYLCASSPGGTASYEQYFGPGTRLTVT.